This T cell receptor (beta chain) originates from a study of shared clonotypes between healthy human individuals. General study results and limits: Rarefaction curves obtained for sorted subsets showed sequencing incomplete despite large depth.

About this clone itself: Its matching antigen is unknown.

Germline loops: CDR1 SGHRS, CDR2 YFSETQ. V was shortened by 0 bases and J by 4 bases, with 10 bases between the two germline ends. The CDR3 is 14 amino acids. Generated by immunoSEQ multiplex PCR, the TCRdb table keeps only in-frame clones and is missing some. This sample carries roughly 500,000 clones, 90% to 97% of them seen once, and the ten largest clones take nearly 0.065%. The sample comprised naive CD4+ T cells sorted from blood. Subset indicated: CD45RA+ positively selected. The receptor comes from a woman aged 25 to 39 in good health. This chain connects TRBV5-1 to TRBJ1-2, with D possibly TRBD1 on 6 matching bases. The CDR3 loop is CASSLGGGIYGYTF. CDR3 in DNA: TGCGCCAGCAGCTTGGGTGGGGGCATCTATGGCTACACCTTC. Drawing the rest from reference TRBV5-1 and TRBJ1-2, the complete variable domain is KAGVTQTPRYLIKTRGQQVTLSCSPISGHRSVSWYQQTPGQGLQFLFEYFSETQRNKGNFPGRFSGRQFSNSRSEMNVSTLELGDSALYLCASSLGGGIYGYTFGSGTRLTVV.